The 8 T cell receptor beta chains in this list originate from one sample, sequenced in a study of CD8+ T cells in alopecia areata. The treatment here: oral pan-JAK inhibitor, 5-10 mg twice daily. Extracted RNA was reverse transcribed, and the resulting cDNA served as sequencing template. The repertoire was sequenced with immunoSEQ multiplex PCR; TCRdb's copy has only in-frame clones and lacks some. The sample lists roughly 230,000 clones, approximately 45% occurring once. Sequenced material: CD4+ T cells sorted from blood, taken around week 37, from a patient treated with tofacitinib. These receptors were taken from a human donor with alopecia areata.

The chain recombines TRBV29-1 with TRBJ2-7; 9 positions match TRBD1. Losses at the gene ends were 6 bases for V and 4 bases for J; bases not matched to a gene: 10. This CDR3 has 14 amino acids. Germline V gene lookup returns CDR1 SQVTM and CDR2 ANQGSEA. CDR3 sequence reads: CSVAGTGRGYEQYF. The CDR3 region has the DNA TGCAGCGTGGCGGGGACAGGGCGGGGATACGAGCAGTACTTC.

This clone was seen just once. The chain carries TRBV7-9 and TRBJ1-5; tentatively, D is TRBD1 (6 bases). The CDR3 totals 14 residues. Germline V gives CDR1 SEHNR, CDR2 FQNEAQ (reference sequence). The V and J ends lost 9 bases and 7 bases respectively, with 19 bases between them. CDR3 in DNA: TGTGCCAGTAGTCGGGACACTTTGGGGCAGCCCCAGCATTTT. Translation gives CASSRDTLGQPQHF. Full variable domain (remainder filled in from reference TRBV7-9 and TRBJ1-5): DTGVSQNPRHKITKRGQNVTFRCDPISEHNRLYWYRQTLGQGPEFLTYFQNEAQLEKSRLLSDRFSAERPKGSFSTLEIQRTEQGDSAMYLCASSRDTLGQPQHFGDGTRLSIL.

This clone was counted a few times. This chain links TRBV7-9 with TRBJ2-1; D gene uncertain. This CDR3 is built from 11 residues. Germline V lookup: CDR1 SEHNR, CDR2 FQNEAQ (reference sequence). Trimming took 5 bases from V and 14 from J, leaving 13 bases between them. The CDR3 DNA is TGTGCCAGCAGCCTCCAGGCGAGCGAGTTCTTC. It translates to CASSLQASEFF.

This chain connects TRBV19 to TRBJ2-5; the D gene is possibly TRBD2 (5 bases). With 3 bases removed from V and 2 bases from J, the gap between germline ends came to 10 bases. Germline V gene sequence: CDR1 LNHDA, CDR2 SQIVND (reference sequence). The CDR3 is 14 residues long. CDR3 amino acids: CASSIQTGQETQYF. The CDR3 DNA is TGTGCCAGTAGTATCCAGACGGGGCAAGAGACCCAGTACTTC.

This clone has more than one count but fewer than ten. The V call is TRBV29-1, the J call TRBJ2-2, with TRBD2 matching over 7 bases. Germline V gene sequence: CDR1 SQVTM, CDR2 ANQGSEA. This CDR3 region has 12 residues. Germline trimming cut 7 bases from V and 6 bases from J; bases unmatched to any gene: 5. The CDR3 DNA sequence: TGCAGCGGCGGGAGTAAATCCGGGGAGCTGTTTTTT. Translated: CSGGSKSGELFF.

CDR3 sequence: CSAIRQGEQYF. The CDR3 region has the DNA TGCAGTGCGATTCGACAGGGGGAGCAGTACTTC. This sequence joins TRBV20-1 and TRBJ2-7; TRBD1 matches at 8 bases. Germline values: CDR1 DFQATT, CDR2 SNEGSKA (reference sequence). The CDR3 extends over 11 amino acids. The ends lost 6 bases at V and 7 bases at J; junction bases unmatched: 5.

This clone was picked up a small number of times. The chain joins TRBV30 to TRBJ1-1, with D unresolved. This CDR3 contains 14 residues. Germline V gives CDR1 GTSNPN, CDR2 SVGIG (reference sequence). The ends were cut back, 0 bases at V and 1 base at J, with 9 bases in the middle. The CDR3 DNA sequence: TGTGCCTGGAGTGTAGGCGAGGGGAACACTGAAGCTTTCTTT. This translates into CAWSVGEGNTEAFF.

This clone was seen ten or more times. The J gene is TRBJ2-5, the V gene TRBV6-6; D unclear. The CDR3 sequence is 14 residues long. Germline V lookup: CDR1 MNHNY, CDR2 SVGAGI (reference sequence). V lost 6 bases, J lost 2 bases, and 13 bases lay in between. The CDR3 reads CASRHNGRQETQYF. The CDR3 DNA follows: TGTGCCAGCAGACATAACGGACGGCAAGAGACCCAGTACTTC.